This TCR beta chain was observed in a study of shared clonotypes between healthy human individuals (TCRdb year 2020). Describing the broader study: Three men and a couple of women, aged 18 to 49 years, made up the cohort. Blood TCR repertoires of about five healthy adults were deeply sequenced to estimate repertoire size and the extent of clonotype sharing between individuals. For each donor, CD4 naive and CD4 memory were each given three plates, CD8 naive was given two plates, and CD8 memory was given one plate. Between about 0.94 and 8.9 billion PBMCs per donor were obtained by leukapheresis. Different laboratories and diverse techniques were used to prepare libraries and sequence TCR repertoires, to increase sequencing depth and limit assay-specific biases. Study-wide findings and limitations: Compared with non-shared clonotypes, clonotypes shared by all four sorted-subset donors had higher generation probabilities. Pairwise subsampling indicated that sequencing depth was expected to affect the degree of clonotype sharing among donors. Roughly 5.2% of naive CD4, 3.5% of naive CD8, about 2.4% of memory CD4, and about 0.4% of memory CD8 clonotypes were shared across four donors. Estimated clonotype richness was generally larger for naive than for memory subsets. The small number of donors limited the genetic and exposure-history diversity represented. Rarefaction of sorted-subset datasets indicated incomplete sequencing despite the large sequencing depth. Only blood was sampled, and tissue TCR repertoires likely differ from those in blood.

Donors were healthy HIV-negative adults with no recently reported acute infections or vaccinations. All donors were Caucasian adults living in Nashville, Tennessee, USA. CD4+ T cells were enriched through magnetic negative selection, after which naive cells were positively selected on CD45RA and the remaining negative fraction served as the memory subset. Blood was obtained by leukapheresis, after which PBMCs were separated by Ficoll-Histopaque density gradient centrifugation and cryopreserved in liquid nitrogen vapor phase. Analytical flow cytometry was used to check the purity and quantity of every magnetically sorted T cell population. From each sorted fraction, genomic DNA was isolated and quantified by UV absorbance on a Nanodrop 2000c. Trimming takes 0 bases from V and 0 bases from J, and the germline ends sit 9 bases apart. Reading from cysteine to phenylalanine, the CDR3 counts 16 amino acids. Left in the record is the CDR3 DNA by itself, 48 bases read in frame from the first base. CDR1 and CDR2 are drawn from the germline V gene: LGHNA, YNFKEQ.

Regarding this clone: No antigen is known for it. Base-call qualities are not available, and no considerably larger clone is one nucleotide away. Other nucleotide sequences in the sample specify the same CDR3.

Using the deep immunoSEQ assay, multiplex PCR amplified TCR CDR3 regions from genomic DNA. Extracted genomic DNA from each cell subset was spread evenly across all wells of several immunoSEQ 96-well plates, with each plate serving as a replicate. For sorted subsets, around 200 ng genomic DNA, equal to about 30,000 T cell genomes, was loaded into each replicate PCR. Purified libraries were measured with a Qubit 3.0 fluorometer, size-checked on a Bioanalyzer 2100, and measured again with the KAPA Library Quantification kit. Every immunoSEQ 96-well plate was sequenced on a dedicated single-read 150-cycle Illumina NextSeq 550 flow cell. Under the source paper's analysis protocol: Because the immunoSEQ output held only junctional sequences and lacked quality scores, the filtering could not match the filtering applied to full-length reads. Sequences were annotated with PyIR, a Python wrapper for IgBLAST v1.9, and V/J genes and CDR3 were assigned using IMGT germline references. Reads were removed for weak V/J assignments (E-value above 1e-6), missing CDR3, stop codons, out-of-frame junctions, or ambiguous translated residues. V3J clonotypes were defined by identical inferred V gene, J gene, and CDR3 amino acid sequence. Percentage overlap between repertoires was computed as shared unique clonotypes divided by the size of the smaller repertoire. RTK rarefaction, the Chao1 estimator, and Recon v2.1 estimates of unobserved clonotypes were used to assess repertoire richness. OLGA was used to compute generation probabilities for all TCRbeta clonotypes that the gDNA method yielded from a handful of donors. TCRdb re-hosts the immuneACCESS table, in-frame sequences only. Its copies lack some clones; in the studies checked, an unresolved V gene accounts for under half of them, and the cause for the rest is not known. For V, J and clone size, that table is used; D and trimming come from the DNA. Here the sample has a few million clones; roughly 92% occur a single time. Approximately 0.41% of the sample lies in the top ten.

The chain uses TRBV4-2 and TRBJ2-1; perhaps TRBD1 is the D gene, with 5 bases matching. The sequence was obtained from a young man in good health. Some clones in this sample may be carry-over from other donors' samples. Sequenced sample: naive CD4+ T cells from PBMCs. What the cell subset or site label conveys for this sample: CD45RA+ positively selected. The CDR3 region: CASSQEGRSSYNEQFF. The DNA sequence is TGTGCCAGCAGCCAAGAGGGGCGGAGCTCCTACAATGAGCAGTTCTTC.